This T cell receptor (beta chain) was captured in a study of blood T cell repertoires in COVID-19. Per the original methods: Quantification of nucleated cells was approximated via reference gene primer amplification. TCRdb's copy holds only in-frame clones and misses some; the assay was immunoSEQ multiplex PCR. V and J calls and clone size are copied from that table; D and trimming were computed from the DNA. The table has roughly 260,000 clones, approximately 85% seen once. Participant-given clinical history determined each cohort assignment. Sequenced input: PBMCs or T cells enriched from blood (not recorded which). This clonotype was obtained from a woman aged 50 to 60 who had recovered from COVID-19.

The CDR3, as DNA: TGTGCCAGCAGTCGTCGCGAGGGCAACGAGCAGTACTTC. Translation: CASSRREGNEQYF. V and J are TRBV27 and TRBJ2-7, with a possible D match to TRBD2 (5 bases). The V end was cut by 5 bases, the J end by 5 bases, with 13 bases between. From germline, CDR1 is MNHEY and CDR2 SMNVEV (reference sequence). There are 13 residues in the CDR3.